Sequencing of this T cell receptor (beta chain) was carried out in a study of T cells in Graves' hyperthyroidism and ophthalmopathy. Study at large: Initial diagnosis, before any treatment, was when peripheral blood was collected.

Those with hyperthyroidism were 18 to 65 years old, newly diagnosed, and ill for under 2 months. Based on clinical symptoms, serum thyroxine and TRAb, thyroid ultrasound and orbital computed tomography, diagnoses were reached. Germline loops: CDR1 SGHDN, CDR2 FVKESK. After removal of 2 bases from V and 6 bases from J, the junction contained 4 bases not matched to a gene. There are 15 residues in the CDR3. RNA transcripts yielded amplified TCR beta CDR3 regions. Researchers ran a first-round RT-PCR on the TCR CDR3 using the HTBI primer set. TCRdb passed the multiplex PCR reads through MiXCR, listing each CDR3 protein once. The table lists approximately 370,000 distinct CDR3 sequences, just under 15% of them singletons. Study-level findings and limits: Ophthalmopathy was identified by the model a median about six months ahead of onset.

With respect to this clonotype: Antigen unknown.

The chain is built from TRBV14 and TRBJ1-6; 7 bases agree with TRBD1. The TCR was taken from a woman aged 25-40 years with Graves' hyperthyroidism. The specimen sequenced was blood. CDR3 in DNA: TGTGCCAGCAGCCAATCCGGGACAGCTAATTCACCCCTCCACTTT. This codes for CASSQSGTANSPLHF.